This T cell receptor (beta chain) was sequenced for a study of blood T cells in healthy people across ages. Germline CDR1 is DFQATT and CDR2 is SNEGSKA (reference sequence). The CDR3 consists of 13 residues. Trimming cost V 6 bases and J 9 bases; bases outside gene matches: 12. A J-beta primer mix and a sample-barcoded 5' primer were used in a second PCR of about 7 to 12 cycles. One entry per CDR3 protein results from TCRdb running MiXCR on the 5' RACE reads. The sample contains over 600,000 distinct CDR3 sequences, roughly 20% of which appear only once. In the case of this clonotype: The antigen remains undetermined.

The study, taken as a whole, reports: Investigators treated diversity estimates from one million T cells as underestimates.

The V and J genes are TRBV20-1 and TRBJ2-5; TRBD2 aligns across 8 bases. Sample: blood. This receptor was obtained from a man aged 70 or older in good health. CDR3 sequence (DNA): TGCAGTGCCCGTATCGGGCGGGAGGAAGCCCAGTACTTC. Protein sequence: CSARIGREEAQYF.